This T cell receptor beta chain came from a study of T-cell reconstitution after alpha-beta-depleted transplantation in children. With V trimmed by 3 bases and J by 0 bases, 3 bases remained unmatched. The CDR3 loop spans 16 amino acids. The authors prepared the TCRbeta library with unique molecular identifiers. TCRdb itself ran the PCR reads through MiXCR, one entry per CDR3 protein. The profile shows over 85,000 distinct CDR3 sequences, 10% of them singletons. The sample holds many counts of this clonotype. This receptor was identified in a human donor who donated a stem cell graft to a child with acute lymphoblastic leukemia. The chain recombines TRBV12-3 or TRBV12-4 with TRBJ1-4, with 8 nucleotides matching TRBD1. Sequences were derived from PBMCs from the stem cell graft donor, sampled from the stem cell graft. CDR3 sequence reads: CASSFGTGATNEKLFF. The CDR3 DNA reads TGTGCCAGCAGTTTCGGGACAGGAGCAACTAATGAAAAACTGTTTTTT.